This T cell receptor (beta chain) is drawn from a study of cytomegalovirus exposure and HLA in healthy donors. Details on this clone: Its antigen is undetermined.

It was with 60 Vbeta and 13 Jbeta primers that the PCR ran. Measured with immunoSEQ multiplex PCR; TCRdb has only the in-frame clones, and not every one. Here the sample spans fewer than 90,000 clones, about 76% being singletons. Study-wide findings and caveats: Productive rates of about 90% or about 30% were seen for most TCR beta V segments in an earlier analysis. Accurate HLA-A and HLA-B prediction from TCR beta sequences was reported for most subjects.

CDR1 is LGHNA, CDR2 YNFKEQ, per germline. V dropped 5 bases and J dropped 6; count of bases not matched to a gene: 6. The CDR3 is 13 residues long. Input material: PBMCs. The V and J genes are TRBV4-2 and TRBJ1-1; 7 bases match TRBD1. This clonotype was obtained from a woman aged 40 to 55 in good health and CMV-seropositive. The CDR3 region has the DNA TGTGCCAGCAGCGTACCGACAGGGTCTGAAGCTTTCTTT. As protein: CASSVPTGSEAFF.